The 25 T cell receptor beta chains listed next were all sequenced from one sample in a study of blood T cells in healthy people across ages. The use of a sample-barcoded 5' primer and a J-beta primer mix characterized a second PCR of roughly 7 to 12 cycles. A single record per CDR3 protein comes from TCRdb applying MiXCR to the 5' RACE reads. In the table there are about 680,000 distinct CDR3 sequences, about half of which are singletons. The specimen was blood. Every receptor here comes from a woman aged 60 to 75 in good health.

This clonotype was detected only a few times. The chain combines TRBV15 with TRBJ1-4; a weak D match, TRBD1 (6 bases). The CDR3 extends over 17 amino acids. Trimming pared 1 base from V and 3 bases from J, leaving 15 bases between. Germline values: CDR1 LNHNV, CDR2 YYDKDF (reference sequence). In DNA, the CDR3 is TGTGCCACCAGCAGAGTGTTACAGGGATTTTCTAATGAAAAACTGTTTTTT. It translates to CATSRVLQGFSNEKLFF.

The chain is built from TRBV7-2 and TRBJ2-7; 11 bases align to TRBD2. The CDR3 loop spans 15 amino acids. After removal of 4 bases from V and 7 bases from J, the junction contained 9 bases not matched to a gene. In germline, CDR1 is SGHTA, CDR2 FQGNSA. CDR3 amino acids: CASSSTSGSYNEQYF. Here the CDR3 DNA reads TGTGCCAGCAGCTCCACTAGCGGGAGCTACAATGAGCAGTACTTC.

This chain uses TRBV5-1 with TRBJ2-1; 8 bases match TRBD1. Germline V lookup: CDR1 SGHRS, CDR2 YFSETQ. This CDR3 is 14 amino acids long. V was clipped by 4 bases and J by 6 bases; unmatched bases: 6. The CDR3 DNA is TGCGCCAGCAGCATCCTTGACAGGGGCAATGAGCAGTTCTTC. Translated, it gives CASSILDRGNEQFF.

J is TRBJ2-1 and V is TRBV3-1; 9 bases align to TRBD2. The trim removed 5 bases at V and 5 bases at J, leaving 7 bases unmatched. The germline CDR1 and CDR2 sequences are LGHDT and YNNKEL (reference sequence). The CDR3 runs to 15 residues. The DNA for the CDR3 is TGTGCCAGCAGCTTGACTAGCGGAGGCGACAATGAGCAGTTCTTC. Amino acid sequence: CASSLTSGGDNEQFF.

V and J are TRBV20-1 and TRBJ2-7; D may be TRBD1 (6 bases). This CDR3 region has 14 residues. The V gene's germline CDR1 is DFQATT and CDR2 SNEGSKA (reference sequence). Trimming took off 5 bases at V and 2 bases at J, with 16 bases between the two ends. The CDR3 nucleotides are TGCAGTGCTTCGAACACGGACAGCGCCTACGAGCAGTACTTC. This gives the protein CSASNTDSAYEQYF.

With respect to this clonotype: Mismatch with germline at one junction end may stem from a read error. The chain carries TRBV6-2 or TRBV6-3 and TRBJ2-3; D is tentatively TRBD1 or TRBD2 (6 bases each). The CDR3 is 14 amino acids. The V gene's germline CDR1 is MNHEY and CDR2 SVGEGT. The chain's CDR3 is CACSLQGGADTQYF. The CDR3 nucleotides read TGTGCCTGCAGTTTACAGGGAGGCGCGGATACGCAGTATTTT.

This chain joins TRBV10-3 and TRBJ1-1; D may be TRBD1 (5 bases). Germline CDR1 is ENHRY and CDR2 is SYGVKD. The CDR3 runs 14 residues. V lost 3 bases and J lost 3, with 11 bases in between. The chain's CDR3 is CAISDKGLDTEAFF. The DNA of the CDR3 is TGTGCCATCAGTGATAAGGGGTTGGACACTGAAGCTTTCTTT.

This sequence joins TRBV20-1 and TRBJ1-2, with D hard to call. The CDR3 is 13 residues long. The germline V and J ends were trimmed by 2 bases and 8 bases, with 15 bases remaining between them. Germline CDR1 and CDR2: DFQATT and SNEGSKA (reference sequence). The CDR3 spells CSARPYSGNGYTF. The CDR3 DNA reads as TGCAGTGCTAGACCCTATAGCGGGAACGGCTACACCTTC.

The chain joins TRBV4-3 to TRBJ1-1; D gene ambiguous. Germline V lookup: CDR1 LGHNA, CDR2 YSLEER. The CDR3 contains 14 residues. Trimming shortened V by 0 bases and J by 2 bases, and 7 bases separated the two germline ends. CDR3 nucleotide sequence: TGCGCCAGCAGCCAAGATACAGTTAACACTGAAGCTTTCTTT. Amino acid sequence: CASSQDTVNTEAFF.

This rearrangement joins TRBV20-1 to TRBJ2-5; D remains ambiguous. The CDR3 is 14 amino acids. V was clipped by 5 bases and J by 0 bases, with 13 bases between them. Germline V gene lookup returns CDR1 DFQATT and CDR2 SNEGSKA (reference sequence). For the CDR3, the DNA is TGCAGTGCTCCACCAATCCACGACCAAGAGACCCAGTACTTC. It translates to CSAPPIHDQETQYF.

The V gene is TRBV20-1, the J gene TRBJ2-5; D call uncertain. Near its end, the DNA agrees better with TRBJ2-7, so the J call may be wrong. CDR1 and CDR2 (germline): DFQATT, SNEGSKA (reference sequence). The CDR3 totals 13 residues. The CDR3 here is CSAKIGKWREQYF. CDR3 in DNA: TGCAGTGCTAAAATTGGGAAGTGGCGCGAGCAGTACTTC.

This clonotype was seen only a few times. The V gene is TRBV4-3, the J gene TRBJ2-4; possibly TRBD2 for D (6 bases). The assigned J gene may be wrong: the sequence end matches TRBJ2-7 better. Germline-derived CDR1 and CDR2 are LGHNA and YSLEER. The CDR3 is 15 amino acids. The CDR3 reads CASSQDYGDSYEQYF. DNA for the CDR3: TGCGCCAGCAGCCAAGATTACGGGGACTCGTACGAGCAGTACTTC.

In its sample, this clonotype was seen a few times. The chain carries TRBV18 and TRBJ2-4; D perhaps matches TRBD2 (6 bases). V shed 3 bases and J shed 0 bases, with 12 bases lying between them. Germline V lookup: CDR1 KGHSH, CDR2 LQKENI. The CDR3 consists of 16 residues. The CDR3 DNA reads TGTGCCAGCTCACCGTGGGGGGATAGAGCCAAAAACATTCAGTACTTC. Translated: CASSPWGDRAKNIQYF.

This clonotype was counted a few times. The chain is built from TRBV24-1 and TRBJ1-2; D is ambiguous. The germline V and J ends were trimmed by 4 bases and 0 bases, with 2 bases remaining between them. Germline V lookup: CDR1 KGHDR, CDR2 SFDVKD. This CDR3 region has 12 residues. The CDR3 bases are TGTGCCACCAGTGACACTAACTATGGCTACACCTTC. It is translated as CATSDTNYGYTF.

This chain links TRBV5-1 with TRBJ1-1; 7 nucleotides agree with TRBD1. The CDR3 consists of 16 residues. CDR1 is SGHRS, CDR2 YFSETQ, per germline. V dropped 4 bases and J dropped 1; count of bases not matched to a gene: 10. The chain's CDR3 is CASSVITGQRNTEAFF. The CDR3 coding sequence is TGCGCCAGCAGCGTTATTACGGGACAGCGGAACACTGAAGCTTTCTTT.

This clonotype was counted many times. The chain employs TRBV12-3 or TRBV12-4 and TRBJ2-4; D possibly corresponds to TRBD2 (6 bases). This CDR3 is built from 17 residues. With 1 base removed from V and 0 bases from J, the gap between germline ends came to 13 bases. The CDR3 loop reads CASSLGVGGLAKNIQYF. The CDR3 DNA reads TGTGCCAGCAGTTTAGGAGTGGGGGGTCTAGCCAAAAACATTCAGTACTTC.

This clonotype was seen a few times. This chain connects TRBV4-2 to TRBJ2-5, with D tentatively TRBD1 (5 bases). Germline V gene lookup returns CDR1 LGHNA and CDR2 YNFKEQ. Trimming took off 0 bases at V and 2 bases at J, with 13 bases between the two ends. There are 16 residues in the CDR3. In DNA form, the CDR3 reads TGTGCCAGCAGCCAAGATGGGAACAGGCCTCAAGAGACCCAGTACTTC. Translating gives CASSQDGNRPQETQYF.

This chain links TRBV29-1 with TRBJ2-7, with D perhaps matching TRBD2 (5 bases). Trimming removed 5 bases from V and 4 bases from J, with 12 bases in between. The CDR3 extends over 12 amino acids. Germline V gene data show CDR1 as SQVTM and CDR2 as ANQGSEA. The CDR3 spells CSVLPTGYEQYF. CDR3 DNA: TGCAGCGTTCTCCCCACGGGGTACGAGCAGTACTTC.

CDR3 DNA sequence: TGTGCCAGCAGCTCAGACTGGGAGCAGTACTTC. This translates into CASSSDWEQYF. V is TRBV7-9 and J is TRBJ2-7; D ambiguous. The CDR3 is made up of 11 amino acids. Trimming pared 4 bases from V and 7 bases from J, leaving 8 bases between. Per germline, CDR1 SEHNR and CDR2 FQNEAQ (reference sequence).

This clonotype was recorded only once. The chain uses TRBV18 and TRBJ2-1; 9 nucleotides line up with TRBD2. With V trimmed by 4 bases and J by 6 bases, 10 bases remained unmatched. The CDR3 runs 16 residues. The germline CDR1 and CDR2 sequences are KGHSH and LQKENI. The DNA of the CDR3 is TGTGCCAGCTCACTTGCTCTAGCGGGGATCGGCAATGAGCAGTTCTTC. Its protein product is CASSLALAGIGNEQFF.

The rearrangement links TRBV7-2 to TRBJ2-5; TRBD2 matches at 15 bases. TRBJ2-7 matches the DNA end more closely, so the J call is doubtful. There are 17 residues in the CDR3. Per the germline V gene, CDR1 is SGHTA and CDR2 is FQGNSA. The CDR3 sequence is CASSPRPGTSGRYEQYF. CDR3 coding DNA: TGTGCCAGCAGCCCCCGCCCCGGGACTAGCGGGAGGTACGAGCAGTACTTC.

V gene TRBV30 combines with J gene TRBJ1-5; TRBD1 might be the D (6 bases). The germline gives CDR1 GTSNPN, CDR2 SVGIG (reference sequence). This CDR3 is 14 amino acids long. V lost 0 bases and J lost 6, with 12 bases in between. CDR3 nucleotide sequence: TGTGCCTGGAGTGTCGGAGGAGGGGGTCAGCCCCAGCATTTT. Translation: CAWSVGGGGQPQHF.

The chain links TRBV7-2 to TRBJ1-2, with D perhaps matching TRBD1 (6 bases). The germline V gene encodes CDR1 SGHTA and CDR2 FQGNSA. Trimming shortened V by 5 bases and J by 0 bases, and 16 bases separated the two germline ends. The CDR3 has 16 amino acids. The CDR3, as DNA: TGTGCCAGCAGCAAAGGGGGGGGAACCTCTAACTATGGCTACACCTTC. This encodes CASSKGGGTSNYGYTF.

V and J are TRBV4-3 and TRBJ2-7; D is possibly TRBD2 (6 bases). The ends were cut back, 1 base at V and 4 bases at J, with 11 bases in the middle. CDR1 is LGHNA and CDR2 is YSLEER in the germline V gene. This CDR3 is built from 14 residues. CDR3 sequence reads: CASSQGPGVYEQYF. The CDR3 DNA follows: TGCGCCAGCAGCCAAGGTCCGGGAGTGTACGAGCAGTACTTC.

The chain combines TRBV5-1 with TRBJ2-1; D could derive from TRBD1 or TRBD2 (5 bases each). Germline values: CDR1 SGHRS, CDR2 YFSETQ. The CDR3 has 14 amino acids. Trimming pared 1 base from V and 8 bases from J, leaving 13 bases between. The CDR3: CASSLWDPLDEQFF. The CDR3 nucleotides read TGCGCCAGCAGCTTGTGGGACCCGTTGGATGAGCAGTTCTTC.